The rows below give T cell receptor beta chains drawn from one sample of a study of blood T cell repertoires in COVID-19. The assay was immunoSEQ multiplex PCR, and TCRdb's table has in-frame clones only and misses some. The sample consists of about 250,000 clones, around 83% of them appearing once. What was sequenced was peripheral blood. All receptors come from a man older than 75 with acute or convalescent COVID-19. The CDR3 runs from the conserved cysteine through the conserved F or W. Fields, in order: CDR3 length, V gene, D gene, clone size, J gene, CDR3 DNA, CDR3 protein. A D gene is named only where the DNA matches it firmly. Size is stated for part of the rows, as once, few or many counts, or as a class when the clone is expanded.

CDR3 length: 15
V gene: TRBV5-5
D gene: TRBD2
clone size: .
J gene: TRBJ2-1
CDR3 DNA: TGTGCCAGCAGCAGTCCTAGCGGCTCTTACAATGAGCAGTTCTTC
CDR3 protein: CASSSPSGSYNEQFF

CDR3 length: 15
V gene: TRBV27
D gene: .
clone size: .
J gene: TRBJ1-1
CDR3 DNA: TGTGCCAGCAGCCCTTCACAGGGTAGGTCGACTGAAGCTTTCTTT
CDR3 protein: CASSPSQGRSTEAFF

CDR3 length: 13
V gene: TRBV28
D gene: TRBD1
clone size: .
J gene: TRBJ1-5
CDR3 DNA: TGTGCCAGCCTGGGACAGGGTCGCCAGCCCCAGCATTTT
CDR3 protein: CASLGQGRQPQHF

CDR3 length: 17
V gene: TRBV7-2
D gene: .
clone size: once
J gene: TRBJ2-1
CDR3 DNA: TGTGCCAGCAGCTTGATTTTGCGTAAAAGCTCCTACAATGAGCAGTTCTTC
CDR3 protein: CASSLILRKSSYNEQFF

CDR3 length: 19
V gene: TRBV27
D gene: TRBD2
clone size: .
J gene: TRBJ2-1
CDR3 DNA: TGTGCCAGCAGTCCCGAAGCGGGAGGTAGGGGACTCTCCTACAATGAGCAGTTCTTC
CDR3 protein: CASSPEAGGRGLSYNEQFF

CDR3 length: 16
V gene: TRBV18
D gene: .
clone size: .
J gene: TRBJ2-1
CDR3 DNA: TGTGCCAGCTCGCGTCAGGGGCAGGGAGCGAGGAATGAGCAGTTCTTC
CDR3 protein: CASSRQGQGARNEQFF

CDR3 length: 14
V gene: TRBV7-2
D gene: TRBD2
clone size: .
J gene: TRBJ2-7
CDR3 DNA: TGTGCCAGCACCTTAGCGGGAGGGCCCTACGAGCAGTACTTC
CDR3 protein: CASTLAGGPYEQYF

CDR3 length: 14
V gene: TRBV24-1
D gene: .
clone size: .
J gene: TRBJ2-1
CDR3 DNA: TGTGCCACCAGTGACTCAGACTGGAGCAATGAGCAGTTCTTC
CDR3 protein: CATSDSDWSNEQFF

CDR3 length: 18
V gene: TRBV9
D gene: .
clone size: .
J gene: TRBJ1-2
CDR3 DNA: TGTGCCAGCAGCGTAGGGCCCTCGACAGGCACCACTCTCTATGGCTACACCTTC
CDR3 protein: CASSVGPSTGTTLYGYTF

CDR3 length: 15
V gene: TRBV7-6
D gene: TRBD2
clone size: .
J gene: TRBJ2-1
CDR3 DNA: TGTGCCAGCAGCTTAGAGGCGGGAGCCTACAATGAGCAGTTCTTC
CDR3 protein: CASSLEAGAYNEQFF

CDR3 length: 14
V gene: TRBV5-1
D gene: .
clone size: .
J gene: TRBJ2-1
CDR3 DNA: TGCGCCAGCAGCTTGGACTCGACACGGAATGAGCAGTTCTTC
CDR3 protein: CASSLDSTRNEQFF

CDR3 length: 15
V gene: TRBV28
D gene: TRBD2
clone size: .
J gene: TRBJ2-3
CDR3 DNA: TGTGCCAGCAGCCCCGGGGGGGTGTACACAGATACGCAGTATTTT
CDR3 protein: CASSPGGVYTDTQYF

CDR3 length: 15
V gene: TRBV3-1/TRBV3-2
D gene: .
clone size: .
J gene: TRBJ1-1
CDR3 DNA: TGTGCCAGCAGCCAAGATGGGGGGTTTGGCACTGAAGCTTTCTTT
CDR3 protein: CASSQDGGFGTEAFF

CDR3 length: 18
V gene: TRBV9
D gene: TRBD2
clone size: .
J gene: TRBJ2-3
CDR3 DNA: TGTGCCAGCAGCCCCGAAGGTCCTAGCGGGGGGGGCACAGATACGCAGTATTTT
CDR3 protein: CASSPEGPSGGGTDTQYF

CDR3 length: 15
V gene: TRBV5-4
D gene: .
clone size: few
J gene: TRBJ2-2
CDR3 DNA: TGTGCCAGCACAAAGAACCTCGGGGTCACCGGGGAGCTGTTTTTT
CDR3 protein: CASTKNLGVTGELFF

CDR3 length: 19
V gene: TRBV3-1/TRBV3-2
D gene: TRBD1
clone size: .
J gene: TRBJ2-6
CDR3 DNA: TGTGCCAGCAGCTCCCAGGGGGCAGGGGGAACCTCTGGGGCCAACGTCCTGACTTTC
CDR3 protein: CASSSQGAGGTSGANVLTF

CDR3 length: 16
V gene: TRBV19
D gene: .
clone size: .
J gene: TRBJ1-4
CDR3 DNA: TGTGCCAGTAGTAACCCTCGAGGGTCAACTAATGAAAAACTGTTTTTT
CDR3 protein: CASSNPRGSTNEKLFF

CDR3 length: 14
V gene: TRBV6-5
D gene: .
clone size: .
J gene: TRBJ2-7
CDR3 DNA: TGTGCCAGCAAGGACATGGGGCGAGATCTCGAGCAGTACTTC
CDR3 protein: CASKDMGRDLEQYF

CDR3 length: 15
V gene: TRBV7-7
D gene: TRBD2
clone size: .
J gene: TRBJ2-5
CDR3 DNA: TGTGCCAGCAGCTTAGCTCTAGCGGGAGGGGAGACCCAGTACTTC
CDR3 protein: CASSLALAGGETQYF

CDR3 length: 15
V gene: TRBV27
D gene: TRBD1
clone size: .
J gene: TRBJ2-7
CDR3 DNA: TGTGCCAGCAGTTCCCTAAGGACAGGGCTTAACGAGCAGTACTTC
CDR3 protein: CASSSLRTGLNEQYF

CDR3 length: 14
V gene: TRBV2
D gene: .
clone size: once
J gene: TRBJ1-5
CDR3 DNA: TGTGCCAGCAGTGTTGTTGAGGGCTATCAGCCCCAGCATTTT
CDR3 protein: CASSVVEGYQPQHF

CDR3 length: 14
V gene: TRBV3-1/TRBV3-2
D gene: TRBD2
clone size: .
J gene: TRBJ2-1
CDR3 DNA: TGTGCCAGCAGTACTAGCGGGAGGGTTGGTGAGCAGTTCTTC
CDR3 protein: CASSTSGRVGEQFF

CDR3 length: 20
V gene: TRBV5-1
D gene: .
clone size: .
J gene: TRBJ2-7
CDR3 DNA: TGCGCCAGCAGCCCGGGGCTATCCGGGACACTGGGAAAAAGCTCCTACGAGCAGTACTTC
CDR3 protein: CASSPGLSGTLGKSSYEQYF

CDR3 length: 15
V gene: TRBV2
D gene: .
clone size: .
J gene: TRBJ2-7
CDR3 DNA: TGTGCCAGCAGCCTAACAGGGGGGGGCTCCTACGAGCAGTACTTC
CDR3 protein: CASSLTGGGSYEQYF

CDR3 length: 16
V gene: TRBV5-1
D gene: .
clone size: .
J gene: TRBJ2-2
CDR3 DNA: TGCGCCAGCAGCTTAGGGGCCTCTTCGAACACCGGGGAGCTGTTTTTT
CDR3 protein: CASSLGASSNTGELFF